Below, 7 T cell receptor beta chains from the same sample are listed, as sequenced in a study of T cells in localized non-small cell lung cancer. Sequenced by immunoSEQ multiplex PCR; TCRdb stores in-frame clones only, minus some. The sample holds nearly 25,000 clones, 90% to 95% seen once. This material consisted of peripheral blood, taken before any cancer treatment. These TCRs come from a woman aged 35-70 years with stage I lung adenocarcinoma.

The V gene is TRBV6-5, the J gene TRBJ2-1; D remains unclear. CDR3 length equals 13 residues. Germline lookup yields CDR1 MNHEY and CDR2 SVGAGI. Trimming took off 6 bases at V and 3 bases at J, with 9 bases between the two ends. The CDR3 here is CASRLSSYNEQFF. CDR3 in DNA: TGTGCCAGCAGGCTCTCAAGCTACAATGAGCAGTTCTTC.

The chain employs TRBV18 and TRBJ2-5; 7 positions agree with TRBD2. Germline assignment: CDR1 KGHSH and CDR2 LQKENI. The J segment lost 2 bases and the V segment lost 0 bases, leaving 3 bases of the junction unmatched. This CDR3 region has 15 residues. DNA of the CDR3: TGTGCCAGCTCACCACCGGGAGGGAGACAAGAGACCCAGTACTTC. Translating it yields CASSPPGGRQETQYF.

The CDR3 loop reads CASSQARSGPEEEQFF. CDR3 DNA sequence: TGCGCCAGCAGCCAAGCCCGTAGCGGACCTGAAGAAGAGCAGTTCTTC. V usage is TRBV4-1 and J usage is TRBJ2-1, with a possible D match to TRBD2 (6 bases). Germline V gene data show CDR1 as MGHRA and CDR2 as YSYEKL. The V and J ends lost 1 base and 10 bases respectively, with 20 bases between them. The CDR3 has 16 residues.

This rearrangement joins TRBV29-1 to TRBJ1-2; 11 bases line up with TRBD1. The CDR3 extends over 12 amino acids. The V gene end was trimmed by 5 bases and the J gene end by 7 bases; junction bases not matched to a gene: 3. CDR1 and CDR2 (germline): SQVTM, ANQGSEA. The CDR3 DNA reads TGCAGCGTTTCCGGACAGGGGGCTGGCTACACCTTC. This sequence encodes CSVSGQGAGYTF. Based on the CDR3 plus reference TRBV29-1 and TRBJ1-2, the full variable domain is SAVISQKPSRDICQRGTSLTIQCQVDSQVTMMFWYRQQPGQSLTLIATANQGSEATYESGFVIDKFPISRPNLTFSTLTVSNMSPEDSSIYLCSVSGQGAGYTFGSGTRLTVV.

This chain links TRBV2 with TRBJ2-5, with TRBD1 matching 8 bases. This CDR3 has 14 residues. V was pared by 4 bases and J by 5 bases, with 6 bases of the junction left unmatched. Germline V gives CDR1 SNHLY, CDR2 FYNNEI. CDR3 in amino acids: CASSAQGARETQYF. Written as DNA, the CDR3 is TGTGCCAGCAGTGCGCAGGGGGCACGTGAGACCCAGTACTTC.

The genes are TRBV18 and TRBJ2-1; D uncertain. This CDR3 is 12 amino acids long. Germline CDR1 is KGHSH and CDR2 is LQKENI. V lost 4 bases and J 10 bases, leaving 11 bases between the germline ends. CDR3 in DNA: TGTGCCAGCTCACTTCAACGCGCCGAGCAGTTCTTC. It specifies CASSLQRAEQFF.

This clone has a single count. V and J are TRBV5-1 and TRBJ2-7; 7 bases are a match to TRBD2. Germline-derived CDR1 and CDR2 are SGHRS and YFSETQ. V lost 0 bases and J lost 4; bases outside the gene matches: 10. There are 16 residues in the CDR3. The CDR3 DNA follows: TGCGCCAGCAGCTTGGCCGGCGCGGGAGATTTATACGAGCAGTACTTC. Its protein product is CASSLAGAGDLYEQYF. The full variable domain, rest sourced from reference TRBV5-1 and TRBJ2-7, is KAGVTQTPRYLIKTRGQQVTLSCSPISGHRSVSWYQQTPGQGLQFLFEYFSETQRNKGNFPGRFSGRQFSNSRSEMNVSTLELGDSALYLCASSLAGAGDLYEQYFGPGTRLTVT.